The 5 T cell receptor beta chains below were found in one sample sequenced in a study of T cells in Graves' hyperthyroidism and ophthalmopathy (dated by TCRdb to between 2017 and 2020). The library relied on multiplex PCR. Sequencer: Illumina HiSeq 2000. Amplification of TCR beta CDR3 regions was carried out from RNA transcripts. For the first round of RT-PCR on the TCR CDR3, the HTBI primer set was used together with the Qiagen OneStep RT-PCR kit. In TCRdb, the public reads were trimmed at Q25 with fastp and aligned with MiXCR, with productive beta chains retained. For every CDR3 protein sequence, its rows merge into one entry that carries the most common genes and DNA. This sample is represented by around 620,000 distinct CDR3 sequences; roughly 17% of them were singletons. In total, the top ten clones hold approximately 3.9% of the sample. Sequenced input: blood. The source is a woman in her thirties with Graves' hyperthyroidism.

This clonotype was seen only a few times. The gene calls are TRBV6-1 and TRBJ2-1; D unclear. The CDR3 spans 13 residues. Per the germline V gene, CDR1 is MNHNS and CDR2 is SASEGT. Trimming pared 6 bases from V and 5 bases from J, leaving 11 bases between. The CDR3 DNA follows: TGTGCCAGCAGGGCTACGTCCAACAATGAGCAGTTCTTC. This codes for CASRATSNNEQFF.

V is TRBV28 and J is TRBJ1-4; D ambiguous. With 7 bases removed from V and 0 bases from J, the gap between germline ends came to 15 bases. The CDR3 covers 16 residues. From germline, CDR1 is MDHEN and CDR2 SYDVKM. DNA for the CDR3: TGTGCCAGCATTACTTCGGGAGTTTCAACTAATGAAAAACTGTTTTTT. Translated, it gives CASITSGVSTNEKLFF.

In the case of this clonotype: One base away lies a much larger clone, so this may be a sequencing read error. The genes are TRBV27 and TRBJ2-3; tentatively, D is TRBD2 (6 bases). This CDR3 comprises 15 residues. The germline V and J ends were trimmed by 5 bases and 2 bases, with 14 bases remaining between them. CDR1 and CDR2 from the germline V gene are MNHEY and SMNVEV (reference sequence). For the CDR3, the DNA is TGTGCCAGCAGTACGACTAGACTTAACACAGATACGCAGTATTTT. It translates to CASSTTRLNTDTQYF.

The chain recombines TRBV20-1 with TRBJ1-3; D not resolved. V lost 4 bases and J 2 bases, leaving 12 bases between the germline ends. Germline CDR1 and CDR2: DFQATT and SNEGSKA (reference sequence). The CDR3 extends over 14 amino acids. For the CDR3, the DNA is TGCAGTGCTAAGAGGAGGCGTCCTGGAAACACCATATATTTT. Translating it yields CSAKRRRPGNTIYF.

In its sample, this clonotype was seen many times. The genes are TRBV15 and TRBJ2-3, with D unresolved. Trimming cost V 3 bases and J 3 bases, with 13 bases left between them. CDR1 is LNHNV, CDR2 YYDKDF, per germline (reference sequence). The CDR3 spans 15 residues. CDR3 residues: CATSSPSDGTDTQYF. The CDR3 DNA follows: TGTGCCACCAGCAGCCCCTCCGACGGAACAGATACGCAGTATTTT.